This TCR beta chain comes out of a study of blood T cells in healthy people across ages. Study-wide results and limits: More naive CD4+ cells and higher diversity were found in long-lived than in aged donors. Across the age range, TCR beta diversity per million T cells fell in a roughly linear way.

Then a second PCR, running about 6 to 12 cycles, was carried out with a sample-barcoded 5' primer and a J-beta primer mix. TCRdb re-called the 5' RACE reads through MiXCR, storing one row per CDR3 protein. The table has about 1.7 million distinct CDR3 sequences, roughly 28% seen once; the top ten hold roughly 8.2%. With respect to this clonotype: The antigen remains unidentified.

The CDR3 covers 15 residues. Germline CDR1 reads LNHDA; CDR2 reads SQIVND (reference sequence). Unmatched junction bases numbered 10, after V lost 6 bases and J lost 7 bases. This TCR came from a woman aged 25 to 45 in good health. The sequenced material came from blood. The V call is TRBV19, the J call TRBJ1-4; TRBD1 matches at 8 bases. The CDR3 nucleotides are TGTGCCAGTAGGGATACAGGGGGACTTGGTGAAAAACTGTTTTTT. Protein sequence: CASRDTGGLGEKLFF.